This T cell receptor beta chain was identified in a study of blood T cell repertoires in COVID-19. This clone was seen once. The germline V gene encodes CDR1 SGHAT and CDR2 FQNNGV. V lost 5 bases, J lost 5 bases, and 12 bases lay in between. The length of the CDR3 is 13 residues. Assignment of participants to cohorts was predicated upon participant-reported clinical history. Recovered status applied to Cohort 3 donors who had two consecutive negative PCRs. It also applied to those with clearance or with symptom resolution. This table comes from immunoSEQ multiplex PCR, and its TCRdb copy is limited to in-frame clones, with some not included. Here the sample spans roughly 500,000 clones, roughly nine tenths being singletons.

The sequence came from a woman in her fifties or sixties who had recovered from COVID-19. What was sequenced was PBMCs or T cells enriched from blood (not recorded which). V gene TRBV11-2 combines with J gene TRBJ2-5; D is perhaps TRBD1 (6 bases). CDR3 loop: CASSRGGFETQYF. The CDR3, as DNA: TGTGCCAGCAGCCGAGGGGGTTTTGAGACCCAGTACTTC.